The 15 T cell receptor beta chains in this list originate from one sample, sequenced in a study of siplizumab effects on memory and regulatory T cells. The data were produced by immunoSEQ multiplex PCR, yet TCRdb's version contains in-frame clones alone and is incomplete. The sample lists approximately 100,000 clones, 75% to 95% occurring once. The source material was CD4+ T cells sorted from blood. The origin of the receptors is a human donor in good health. Some clones in this sample may be carry-over from other donors' samples.

The V and J genes are TRBV4-2 and TRBJ1-2; 8 bases align to TRBD1. Germline CDR1 is LGHNA and CDR2 is YNFKEQ. This CDR3 contains 15 residues. V trimming: 4 bases; J trimming: 6 bases; junction bases outside the gene matches: 10. CDR3 bases: TGTGCCAGCAGCCTCAAACCACAGGGGGGGAATGGCTACACCTTC. This translates into CASSLKPQGGNGYTF.

This rearrangement joins TRBV4-2 to TRBJ2-3; D unresolved. This CDR3 contains 16 residues. Deletions cut 2 bases from V and 3 bases from J, with 15 bases between. CDR1 is LGHNA and CDR2 is YNFKEQ in the germline V gene. CDR3: CASSQPNPQTTDTQYF. In nucleotides, the CDR3 is TGTGCCAGCAGCCAACCTAACCCCCAAACTACAGATACGCAGTATTTT.

The genes are TRBV25-1 and TRBJ2-7; 7 positions agree with TRBD1. Germline CDR1 reads MGHDK; CDR2 reads SYGVNS. The CDR3 runs to 11 residues. V dropped 10 bases and J dropped 3; count of bases not matched to a gene: 3. CDR3 residues: CATGQNYEQYF. The CDR3 DNA follows: TGTGCCACGGGACAGAACTACGAGCAGTACTTC.

This chain uses TRBV7-2 with TRBJ2-1, with D unresolved. This CDR3 is 15 amino acids long. Deletions cut 5 bases from V and 2 bases from J, with 13 bases between. Germline V gene data show CDR1 as SGHTA and CDR2 as FQGNSA. For the CDR3, the DNA is TGTGCCAGCAGCCAAAGTCCAGGCCCCTACAATGAGCAGTTCTTC. Its translation: CASSQSPGPYNEQFF.

The chain combines TRBV7-9 with TRBJ1-2, with TRBD1 matching 7 bases. The CDR3 extends over 17 amino acids. CDR1 and CDR2 (germline): SEHNR, FQNEAQ (reference sequence). V lost 2 bases, J lost 2 bases, and 11 bases stayed unmatched. The CDR3 DNA reads as TGTGCCAGCAGCTTACCCACCGACCGGGACAGCAACTATGGCTACACCTTC. It yields the protein CASSLPTDRDSNYGYTF.

This clone occurred once. V and J are TRBV28 and TRBJ2-5, with a possible D match to TRBD1 (5 bases). Germline values: CDR1 MDHEN, CDR2 SYDVKM. The V and J ends lost 6 bases and 4 bases respectively, with 12 bases between them. The length of the CDR3 is 13 residues. This chain's CDR3 is CASSVQGGETQYF. CDR3 bases: TGTGCCAGCAGCGTCCAGGGCGGAGAGACCCAGTACTTC.

The V gene is TRBV14, the J gene TRBJ2-7; D perhaps matches TRBD2 (6 bases). The CDR3 runs to 17 residues. The V and J ends lost 4 bases and 4 bases respectively, with 23 bases between them. Germline CDR1 reads SGHDN; CDR2 reads FVKESK. CDR3 sequence: CASSLRGSGNAYYEQYF. The CDR3 DNA follows: TGTGCCAGCAGCCTGAGGGGTAGCGGCAATGCCTATTACGAGCAGTACTTC.

CDR3 bases: TGTGCCAGCAGCCCGACCCGATCTGGAAACACCATATATTTT. Translation: CASSPTRSGNTIYF. The V gene is TRBV14, the J gene TRBJ1-3, with D unclear. The CDR3 is 14 residues long. V lost 4 bases, J lost 1 base, and 8 bases lay in between. The germline gives CDR1 SGHDN, CDR2 FVKESK. Full variable domain (remainder filled in from reference TRBV14 and TRBJ1-3): EAGVTQFPSHSVIEKGQTVTLRCDPISGHDNLYWYRRVMGKEIKFLLHFVKESKQDESGMPNNRFLAERTGGTYSTLKVQPAELEDSGVYFCASSPTRSGNTIYFGEGSWLTVV.

The rearrangement joins TRBV12-5 to TRBJ2-1, with 7 bases aligning to TRBD1. The CDR3 has 18 residues. Germline CDR1 reads LGHNT; CDR2 reads FRNRAP. Trimming at V came to 4 bases and at J to 2 bases, leaving 14 bases not matched to a gene. The chain's CDR3 is CASGSIGQVLPPYNEQFF. For the CDR3, the DNA is TGTGCTAGTGGTTCAATAGGACAGGTTTTACCGCCCTACAATGAGCAGTTCTTC.

CDR3 protein: CASSGDSGANVLTF. As DNA, the CDR3 is TGCGCCAGCAGCGGAGACTCTGGGGCCAACGTCCTGACTTTC. The chain has TRBV5-1 and TRBJ2-6; no reliable D call. This CDR3 region has 14 residues. Per germline, CDR1 SGHRS and CDR2 YFSETQ. V gave up 4 bases and J gave up 0 bases, with 5 bases separating them. Supplemented by reference TRBV5-1 and TRBJ2-6, the full variable domain reads KAGVTQTPRYLIKTRGQQVTLSCSPISGHRSVSWYQQTPGQGLQFLFEYFSETQRNKGNFPGRFSGRQFSNSRSEMNVSTLELGDSALYLCASSGDSGANVLTFGAGSRLTVL.

V usage is TRBV6-5 and J usage is TRBJ1-1, with D possibly TRBD1 on 5 matching bases. Trimming stripped 1 base from V and 4 bases from J, with 16 bases between. The CDR3 totals 16 residues. The germline V gene has CDR1 MNHEY and CDR2 SVGAGI. CDR3 DNA: TGTGCCAGCAGTTACTTGGCAGGGCCTATCTCCACTGAAGCTTTCTTT. Translated, it gives CASSYLAGPISTEAFF.

The V call is TRBV28, the J call TRBJ1-5; no firm D call. Germline V CDR1 and CDR2: MDHEN, SYDVKM. The CDR3 loop spans 12 amino acids. V was shortened by 7 bases and J by 9 bases, with 13 bases between the two germline ends. The CDR3 DNA reads as TGTGCCAGCAAGGCCGGGTTTGGGCCCCAGCATTTT. This sequence encodes CASKAGFGPQHF.

The V call is TRBV29-1, the J call TRBJ2-7, with D perhaps matching TRBD2 (5 bases). The CDR3 runs to 15 residues. Trimming shortened V by 7 bases and J by 2 bases, and 21 bases separated the two germline ends. Germline loops: CDR1 SQVTM, CDR2 ANQGSEA. CDR3 DNA: TGCAGCGCGACCGGGCCGGGCGGGCGAACCTACGAGCAGTACTTC. Protein product: CSATGPGGRTYEQYF.

CDR3 sequence reads: CASSEVGEQPQHF. The CDR3, as DNA: TGTGCCAGCAGTGAAGTGGGGGAACAGCCCCAGCATTTT. J is TRBJ1-5 and V is TRBV6-1; the D gene is possibly TRBD1 (5 bases). From germline, CDR1 is MNHNS and CDR2 SASEGT. The CDR3 totals 13 residues. The ends were cut back, 1 base at V and 7 bases at J, with 8 bases in the middle.

This rearrangement joins TRBV9 to TRBJ2-1; D could derive from TRBD1 or TRBD2 (7 bases each). Germline assignment: CDR1 SGDLS and CDR2 YYNGEE. Trimming removed 3 bases at V and 8 bases at J, with 15 bases between. The CDR3 sequence is 14 residues long. The CDR3 sequence: CASSEETGRDEQFF. DNA of the CDR3: TGTGCCAGCAGCGAAGAGACAGGGAGGGATGAGCAGTTCTTC.